This T cell receptor beta chain is drawn from a study of shared clonotypes between healthy human individuals (TCRdb year 2020). In the study overall: A couple of women and three men aged 18 to 49 years were included in the cohort. Per donor, leukapheresis produced somewhere between about 0.94 and 9 billion PBMCs. To increase sequencing depth and limit assay-specific biases, different laboratories used diverse techniques to prepare libraries and sequence TCR repertoires. Blood TCR repertoires of about five healthy adults were deeply sequenced to estimate repertoire size and the extent of clonotype sharing between individuals. For each donor, CD4 naive and CD4 memory were each given three plates, CD8 naive was given two plates, and CD8 memory was given one plate. General study outcomes and caveats: Sharing across several donors was observed for around 5% of naive CD4, over 3% of naive CD8, over 2% of memory CD4, and roughly 0.4% of memory CD8 clonotypes. Sampling was restricted to blood, and TCR repertoires in tissues likely differ from the TCR repertoires found in blood. Incomplete sequencing was indicated by rarefaction of sorted-subset datasets, despite the large sequencing depth. Larger estimated clonotype richness was generally found for naive subsets than for memory subsets. Clonotypes shared by all four sorted-subset donors showed higher generation probabilities than non-shared clonotypes. Pairwise subsampling indicated that sequencing depth was expected to affect the degree of clonotype sharing among donors. Because the study included a small number of donors, the genetic and exposure-history diversity represented was limited.

In regard to this clone: Its antigen target is currently unknown. Base qualities are not provided; no much larger clone lies one nucleotide away.

Using the deep immunoSEQ assay, multiplex PCR amplified TCR CDR3 regions from genomic DNA. For each cell subset, the extracted genomic DNA was distributed evenly across all wells of several immunoSEQ 96-well plates, and each plate served as one replicate. For sorted subsets, approximately 200 ng of genomic DNA, equivalent to 25,000 to 35,000 T cell genomes, went into each replicate PCR. The purified libraries were quantified using a Qubit 3.0 fluorometer, sized with a Bioanalyzer 2100, and then quantified again using the KAPA Library Quantification kit. Every immunoSEQ 96-well plate was sequenced on a separate single-read 150-cycle Illumina NextSeq 550 flow cell. The paper's processing steps were these. Because the immunoSEQ output included only junctional sequences and no quality scores, the filtering could not be the same as the filtering used for full-length reads. Sequences were annotated with PyIR, a Python wrapper for IgBLAST v1.9, and V/J genes and CDR3 were assigned using IMGT germline references. Reads were filtered out if the reads had weak V/J assignments (E-value above 1e-6), no CDR3, stop codons, out-of-frame junctions, or ambiguous translated residues. V3J clonotypes were defined as sequences sharing an identical inferred V gene, J gene, and CDR3 amino acid sequence. Percentage overlap between repertoires was calculated by dividing the number of shared unique clonotypes by the size of the smaller repertoire. Richness of each repertoire was evaluated using RTK rarefaction, the Chao1 estimator, and Recon v2.1 estimates of unobserved clonotypes. For all TCRbeta clonotypes obtained by the gDNA method from four donors, generation probabilities were computed with OLGA. Drawn from immuneACCESS, this table holds only the in-frame rearrangements with V and J called that TCRdb kept. Clones are partly lost; checked studies trace under half to an unresolved V gene and leave the rest unexplained. That table gives V, J and clone size, and the DNA gave D and trimming. Here the sample has under 1 million clones; roughly 96% occur a single time. The ten largest account for about 0.21% of the sample.

Including the terminal cysteine and phenylalanine, the CDR3 comprises 15 residues. CDR3 DNA only is kept here, 45 bases in frame from base 1. The germline V gene provides CDR1 SGDLS and CDR2 YYNGEE. V is pared back by 3 bases and J by 5 bases, with 15 bases lying between the germline termini. For the CD8 naive samples, CD45RO-negative cells were positively selected for CCR7, yielding a CD45RA+CCR7+ population from which TemRA cells were excluded. Healthy HIV-negative adults with no recently reported acute infections or vaccinations were included as donors. Only Caucasian adults living in Nashville, Tennessee, USA were represented among the donors. Blood was collected by leukapheresis, and PBMCs were isolated by Ficoll-Histopaque density gradient centrifugation and then cryopreserved in liquid nitrogen vapor phase. Analytical flow cytometry was used to check the purity and quantity of each magnetically sorted T cell population. From each sorted fraction, genomic DNA was isolated and quantified by UV absorbance on a Nanodrop 2000c.

Specimen: naive CD8+ T cells sorted from blood. The cell subset or site label on this specimen signifies: CD45RA+CCR7+. The TCR sequence derives from a man younger than 40 in good health. Recombination connected TRBV9 to TRBJ2-1; the D gene is possibly TRBD2, with 5 bases matching. The CDR3 loop reads CASSAHSRENNEQFF. The bases read TGTGCCAGCAGCGCCCATAGCCGGGAAAACAATGAGCAGTTCTTC.